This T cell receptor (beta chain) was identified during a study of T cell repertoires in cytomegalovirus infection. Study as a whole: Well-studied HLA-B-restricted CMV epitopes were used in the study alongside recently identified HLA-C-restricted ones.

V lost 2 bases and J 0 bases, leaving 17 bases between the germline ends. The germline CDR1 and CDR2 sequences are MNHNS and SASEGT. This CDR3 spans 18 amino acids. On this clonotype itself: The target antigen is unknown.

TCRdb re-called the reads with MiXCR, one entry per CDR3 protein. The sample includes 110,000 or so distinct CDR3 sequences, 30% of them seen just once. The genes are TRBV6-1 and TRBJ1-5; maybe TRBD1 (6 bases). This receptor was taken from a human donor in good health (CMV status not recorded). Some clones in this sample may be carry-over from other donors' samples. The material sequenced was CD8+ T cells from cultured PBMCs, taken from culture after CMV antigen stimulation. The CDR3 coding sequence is TGTGCCAGCAGTGAATATCGGACAGCCACCTATAGCAATCAGCCCCAGCATTTT. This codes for CASSEYRTATYSNQPQHF.